This T cell receptor beta chain was sequenced for a study of T cells expressing NK-cell markers (dated by TCRdb to about 2020). In terms of the full investigation: TCR beta-chain repertoires were profiled in sorted CD3+CD56+NKG2C+, CD3+CD56+NKG2C- and CD3+CD56-NKG2C+ T-cell subsets from several donors. The study sequenced eight donors, all healthy volunteers chosen at random: three men and five women. The libraries were sequenced on Illumina HiSeq 2000/2500, MiSeq or NextSeq, producing 2 x 150 bp reads. Seven of the eight sequenced donors were HCMV-seropositive and one was HCMV-seronegative. Overall results and qualifications from the work: It remained unclear whether the expanded NKG2C-expressing T cell clones were specific for HCMV antigens. Those dominant clonotypes were again the most abundant among CD3+CD56-NKG2C+ cells in several donors, at roughly 28.3-60.1%. In several donors, the dominant CD3+CD56+NKG2C+ clonotypes were found to rank among the top 10 CD8+ clonotypes and to make up about 1.0-8% of CD8+ T cells.

The CDR1 and CDR2 encoded by the germline V gene (reference sequence) are LGHDT and YNNKEL. The CDR3 runs 22 amino acids, cysteine and phenylalanine included. No DNA accompanies this entry. To note about this clonotype: Its binding antigen is unknown.

The listed sequencing device is Illumina HiSeq 2000. The TCR beta cDNA libraries were made using 5'RACE template switching, a step that added both a universal primer site and unique molecular identifiers. cDNA synthesis was primed from the TCR beta constant segment and was followed by two successive PCR amplification steps. Per the source publication's procedure: MIGEC was used to demultiplex reads and group the reads by UMI, and MiTCR was used to assemble and quantify clonotypes. To remove erroneous sequences, TCR cDNA sequences were retained only when supported by two or more reads. The tcR package was used for downstream repertoire analysis, and clonotypes were matched across fractions by CDR3 nucleotide sequence plus V segment. Antigen specificity was annotated against VDJdb with VDJmatch, allowing one amino acid substitution in CDR3. TCRdb reprocessed the raw reads; every CDR3 protein sequence is a single record, and DNA is not supplied. For this entry, the V and J calls and clone size follow TCRdb and not the study's own pipeline. This sample's listing comprises approximately 440,000 distinct CDR3 sequences. Over 1.1% of the sample goes to the ten largest clones.

To determine HCMV serostatus, a commercial ELISA kit was used to detect HCMV-specific IgG in serum. Peripheral blood mononuclear cells were isolated from blood by Ficoll density gradient centrifugation. The clonotype originates from a woman between 50 and 59 years old in good health. Donor details come from another sample of the same person, matched by shared clones. Input material: blood T cells: a sorted CD56 or NKG2C T cell subset, CD4+ or CD8+ T cells, or bulk PBMC T cells (not recorded which). The chain is assembled from TRBV3-1 and TRBJ2-4; TCRdb proposes TRBD2, but this gene call is untestable without DNA. Here the CDR3 is given as CASSQVPPRVAGGLFAKNIQYF.